This T cell receptor (beta chain) is drawn from a study of beta chain features in type 1 diabetes. Looking at the study overall: Examination spanned some 100 million sorted cells from all samples.

Comments on this clone: Antigen: not known.

V lost 6 bases and J lost 3, with 11 bases in between. CDR3 length: 13 residues. Germline CDR1 and CDR2: MNHEY and SVGAGI. Expressed TCRB transcripts were sequenced because the entire RNA isolate underwent reverse transcription. Produced via immunoSEQ multiplex PCR; TCRdb's table is partial and in-frame only. The sample carries under 350,000 clones, approximately 24% recorded once. Study-wide results and caveats: Researchers report that Type 1 diabetes patients had moderately but significantly shorter TCRB CDR3s across all four CD4+ subsets.

This sequence was found in a woman aged 25 to 39 with type 1 diabetes. Sequenced material: naive CD4+ T cells from blood. V gene TRBV6-5 combines with J gene TRBJ1-2; D is unclear. CDR3 sequence reads: CASRQVGDYGYTF. The CDR3 coding sequence is TGTGCCAGCAGACAAGTCGGGGACTATGGCTACACCTTC.